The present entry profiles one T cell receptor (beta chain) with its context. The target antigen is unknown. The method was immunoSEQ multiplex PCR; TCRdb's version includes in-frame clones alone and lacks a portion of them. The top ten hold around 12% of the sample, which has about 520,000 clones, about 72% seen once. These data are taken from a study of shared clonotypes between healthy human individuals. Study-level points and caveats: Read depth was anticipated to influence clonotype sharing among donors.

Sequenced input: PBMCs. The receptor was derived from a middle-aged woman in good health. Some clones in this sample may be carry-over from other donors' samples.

In DNA, the CDR3 is TGTGCCAGCAGCCCCCTAGCGGGGACCGAGCAGTACTTC. This translates into CASSPLAGTEQYF. The chain couples TRBV28 to TRBJ2-7, with 9 nucleotides matching TRBD2. With 6 bases clipped from V and 6 bases from J, the junction kept 6 bases outside the gene matches. The CDR3 is made up of 13 amino acids. The germline CDR1 and CDR2 sequences are MDHEN and SYDVKM.